This T cell receptor (beta chain) was identified during a study of blood T cell repertoires in COVID-19. Generated by immunoSEQ multiplex PCR, the TCRdb table keeps only in-frame clones and is missing some. The profile shows about 180,000 clones, approximately 89% of them singletons. Germline CDR1 is MNHEY and CDR2 is SVGAGI. V was cut by 7 bases and J by 2 bases, with 9 bases left in between. The CDR3 sequence is 12 residues long. V usage is TRBV6-5 and J usage is TRBJ2-7, with D possibly TRBD1 on 5 matching bases. The source of this sequence is a woman under 40 with acute or convalescent COVID-19. Sequenced input: peripheral blood. This CDR3 reads CASNRGTYEQYF. The CDR3 DNA sequence: TGTGCCAGCAATAGGGGTACCTACGAGCAGTACTTC.